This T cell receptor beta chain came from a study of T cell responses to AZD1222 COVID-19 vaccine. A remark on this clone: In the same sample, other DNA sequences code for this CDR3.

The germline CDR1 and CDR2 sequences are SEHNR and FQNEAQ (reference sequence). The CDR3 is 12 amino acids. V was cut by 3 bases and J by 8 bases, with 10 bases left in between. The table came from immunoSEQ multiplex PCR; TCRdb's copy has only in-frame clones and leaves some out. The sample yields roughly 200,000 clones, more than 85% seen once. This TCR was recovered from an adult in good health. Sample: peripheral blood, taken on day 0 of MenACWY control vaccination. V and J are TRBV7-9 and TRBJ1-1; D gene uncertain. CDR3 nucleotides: TGTGCCAGCAGCTTGGAGGTTGCCGAAGCTTTCTTT. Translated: CASSLEVAEAFF.